A single sample is the source of the 10 T cell receptor beta chains below, sequenced in a study of blood T cell repertoires in COVID-19 (dated by TCRdb to the early 2020s). Libraries were prepared through the immunoSEQ multiplex PCR assay. Not all clones reach the TCRdb copy of this immuneACCESS table, which keeps in-frame sequences only. Checked studies attribute under half of the gap to unresolved V genes and leave the rest unexplained. The sample records tens of thousands of clones, roughly 80% of which are singletons. The ten largest account for roughly 50% of the sample. Sequencing input: peripheral blood. These receptors were taken from a human donor in a cohort sampled during active COVID-19.

The V call is TRBV12-3 or TRBV12-4, the J call TRBJ1-1; D gene uncertain. V was clipped by 4 bases and J by 0 bases, with 6 bases between them. The CDR3 is 13 amino acids. The CDR3 loop is CASSSIMNTEAFF. CDR3 DNA: TGTGCCAGCAGTTCTATTATGAACACTGAAGCTTTCTTT.

The V and J genes are TRBV7-9 and TRBJ2-7, with 8 bases fitting TRBD2. Germline CDR1 is SEHNR and CDR2 is FQNEAQ (reference sequence). Trimming removed 8 bases from V and 2 bases from J; junction bases left unmatched: 8. This CDR3 comprises 14 residues. In nucleotides, the CDR3 is TGTGCCAGCGAGTCTACTAGCGGCCCCTACGAGCAGTACTTC. As protein: CASESTSGPYEQYF. The full variable domain, in which reference TRBV7-9 and TRBJ2-7 provide the parts outside the CDR3, is DTGVSQNPRHKITKRGQNVTFRCDPISEHNRLYWYRQTLGQGPEFLTYFQNEAQLEKSRLLSDRFSAERPKGSFSTLEIQRTEQGDSAMYLCASESTSGPYEQYFGPGTRLTVT.

This chain connects TRBV5-4 to TRBJ2-1; the D gene is possibly TRBD2 (5 bases). The CDR3 extends over 15 amino acids. Germline values: CDR1 SGHNT, CDR2 YYREEE (reference sequence). The germline V and J ends were trimmed by 0 bases and 8 bases, with 15 bases remaining between them. CDR3 nucleotides: TGTGCCAGCAGCTTGGATTTATCTAGCCCCCATGAGCAGTTCTTC. Translated: CASSLDLSSPHEQFF.

The V and J genes are TRBV2 and TRBJ2-3, with 9 nucleotides matching TRBD1. V lost 1 base, J lost 0 bases, and 2 bases stayed unmatched. The CDR3 is 16 amino acids. Germline V CDR1 and CDR2: SNHLY, FYNNEI. The CDR3 sequence is CASSEGGTGSTDTQYF. The CDR3, as DNA: TGTGCCAGCAGTGAAGGCGGGACAGGGAGCACAGATACGCAGTATTTT.

The gene calls are TRBV28 and TRBJ2-3; a possible D gene is TRBD1 (8 bases). Looked up from germline, CDR1 is MDHEN and CDR2 is SYDVKM. Trimming removed 3 bases at V and 5 bases at J, with 12 bases between. CDR3 length equals 14 residues. CDR3 in DNA: TGTGCCAGCAGTTTGACAGGGGAGGGAGATACGCAGTATTTT. Its protein product is CASSLTGEGDTQYF.

This chain links TRBV7-6 with TRBJ2-3; tentatively, D is TRBD2 (6 bases). The V gene's germline CDR1 is SGHVS and CDR2 FNYEAQ. The CDR3 covers 17 residues. Trimming shortened V by 4 bases and J by 0 bases, and 17 bases separated the two germline ends. CDR3 nucleotides: TGTGCCAGCAGCTGGGGGTTGGAGGGGTCCAGCACAGATACGCAGTATTTT. Translating it yields CASSWGLEGSSTDTQYF.

This clone was seen just once. The gene calls are TRBV28 and TRBJ2-5; tentatively, D is TRBD1 (6 bases). Germline V CDR1 and CDR2: MDHEN, SYDVKM. This CDR3 has 12 amino acids. With 9 bases removed from V and 1 base from J, the gap between germline ends came to 9 bases. The CDR3 DNA reads as TGTGCCAGTGCGGACAGCCAAGAGACCCAGTACTTC. Translated: CASADSQETQYF.

This chain links TRBV18 with TRBJ1-1, with D unresolved. There are 14 residues in the CDR3. Germline V gives CDR1 KGHSH, CDR2 LQKENI. Trimming removed 3 bases from V and 3 bases from J, with 11 bases in between. The CDR3, as DNA: TGTGCCAGCTCACCTAAACCCGGGGACACTGAAGCTTTCTTT. Protein: CASSPKPGDTEAFF.

The V call is TRBV5-1, the J call TRBJ2-1, with 7 positions matching TRBD1. J was trimmed by 14 bases and V by 0 bases; bases with no gene match: 8. This CDR3 has 13 amino acids. Germline V gives CDR1 SGHRS, CDR2 YFSETQ. This CDR3 is CASSLAREGAEFF. The CDR3 region has the DNA TGCGCCAGCAGCTTGGCCCGAGAGGGGGCCGAGTTCTTC. Filled out from reference TRBV5-1 and TRBJ2-1, the complete variable domain reads KAGVTQTPRYLIKTRGQQVTLSCSPISGHRSVSWYQQTPGQGLQFLFEYFSETQRNKGNFPGRFSGRQFSNSRSEMNVSTLELGDSALYLCASSLAREGAEFFGPGTRLTVL.

V and J are TRBV27 and TRBJ2-7; 8 bases are shared with TRBD2. Germline V lookup: CDR1 MNHEY, CDR2 SMNVEV (reference sequence). The trim removed 7 bases at V and 1 base at J, leaving 9 bases unmatched. The CDR3 runs 15 residues. The CDR3 DNA is TGTGCCAGCATGACCTTTAGCGGGAAGTCCTACGAGCAGTACTTC. This translates into CASMTFSGKSYEQYF.